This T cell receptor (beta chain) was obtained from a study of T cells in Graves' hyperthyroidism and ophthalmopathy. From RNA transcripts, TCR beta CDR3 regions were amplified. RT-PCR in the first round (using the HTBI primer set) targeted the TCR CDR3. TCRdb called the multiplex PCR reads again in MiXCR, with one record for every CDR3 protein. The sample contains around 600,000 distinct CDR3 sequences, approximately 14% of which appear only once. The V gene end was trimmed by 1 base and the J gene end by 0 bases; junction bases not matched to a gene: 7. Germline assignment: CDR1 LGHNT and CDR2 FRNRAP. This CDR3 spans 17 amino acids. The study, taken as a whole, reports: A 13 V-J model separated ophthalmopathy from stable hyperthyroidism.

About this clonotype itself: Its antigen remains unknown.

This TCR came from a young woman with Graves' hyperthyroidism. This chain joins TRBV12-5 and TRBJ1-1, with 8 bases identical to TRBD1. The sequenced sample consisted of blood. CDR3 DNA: TGTGCTAGTGGTTTGGGGAGACAGGGGACCCTGAACACTGAAGCTTTCTTT. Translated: CASGLGRQGTLNTEAFF.